The entry that follows covers one TCR beta chain sequence. Its recognized antigen is unknown. Per-nucleotide qualities are absent, and no much larger clonotype sits a single base away. The library was built by means of the immunoSEQ multiplex PCR assay. The table comes from immuneACCESS by way of TCRdb, which keeps in-frame sequences with V and J called. Part of the clones is missing from these tables; in studies checked, under half for an unresolved V gene and the rest for unknown reasons. In all, the sample holds 50,000 to 65,000 clones, and approximately 90% of those were seen once. Of the sample, 0.6% to 0.9% is held by the ten largest clones. The CDR1 and CDR2 encoded by the germline V gene are SGHNT and YENEEA. Trimming at the junction amounts to 4 bases on V and 1 base on J, and the germline ends lie 7 bases apart. Reading from cysteine to phenylalanine, the CDR3 counts 14 amino acids. The CDR3 DNA has 42 bases and is translated from base 1.

This sample was taken from a study of T cell changes during pregnancy in multiple sclerosis (dated by TCRdb to between 2018 and 2020). Concerning the study at large: In women with multiple sclerosis, the researchers looked at how the T cell repertoire shifted as pregnancy progressed.

The clonotype was recovered from a female donor with multiple sclerosis, enrolled in a pregnancy study. Here the chain combines TRBV11-3 and TRBJ2-2; TRBD1 is a weak D gene call, 5 bases matching. The source was CD4+ T cells from peripheral blood mononuclear cells, collected in the first trimester of pregnancy. The sequenced DNA is TGTGCCAGCAGCTACACAGGGAACACCGGGGAGCTGTTTTTT. It codes for CASSYTGNTGELFF.